The clone carrying this TCR beta chain was observed many times. The target antigen is unknown. Germline CDR1 is SGHVS and CDR2 is FQNEAQ. V was pared by 2 bases and J by 2 bases, with 10 bases between. This CDR3 spans 15 amino acids. There were TCR beta CDR3 regions amplified from RNA transcripts. Primed by the HTBI set, a first-round RT-PCR was run on the TCR CDR3. TCRdb independently ran MiXCR on the multiplex PCR reads; one entry per CDR3 protein. In the table there are 550,000 to 600,000 distinct CDR3 sequences, approximately 15% of which are singletons. Clinical symptoms, serum thyroxine and TRAb, thyroid ultrasound and orbital computed tomography were used for the diagnoses. PBMCs stemmed from around 9.3 ml fresh peripheral blood. The entry originates in a study of T cells in Graves' hyperthyroidism and ophthalmopathy. General study points: Most thyroid clonotypes that were expanded above 0.001 also turned up in blood. Model predictions of ophthalmopathy came a median roughly 6.4 months before onset.

This TCR was sampled from a woman aged 18 to 35 with Graves' ophthalmopathy. The sequencing sample was made of blood. The gene calls are TRBV7-8 and TRBJ2-1, with D unresolved. The CDR3 spells CASSLFVDPYNEQFF. DNA of the CDR3: TGTGCCAGCAGCTTATTTGTCGATCCCTACAATGAGCAGTTCTTC.